A selection of T cell receptor beta chains follows, all from one sample in a study of blood T cell repertoires in COVID-19. Profiled with immunoSEQ multiplex PCR; TCRdb holds only in-frame clones, not every one. The sample carries more than 200,000 clones, approximately 80% recorded once. Sequencing was carried out using peripheral blood. These receptors all stem from an elderly man with acute or convalescent COVID-19. Each CDR3 is given with its conserved first and last residue. D genes are given only for firm matches. Only some rows state a clone size, as once, few, many or a class for expanded clones.

size	V	J	D	CDR3	DNA
.	TRBV6-5	TRBJ1-1	.	CASSRGGMNTEAFF	TGTGCCAGCAGTAGGGGGGGAATGAACACTGAAGCTTTCTTT
.	TRBV7-7	TRBJ2-5	TRBD1	CASSSGQGAWETQYF	TGTGCCAGCAGCTCGGGACAGGGGGCCTGGGAGACCCAGTACTTC
.	TRBV3-1/TRBV3-2	TRBJ2-1	TRBD1	CASSPFLTGEVNNEQFF	TGTGCCAGCAGCCCGTTTCTAACAGGGGAAGTTAACAATGAGCAGTTCTTC
.	TRBV29-1	TRBJ1-2	TRBD1	CSVGTGNGGNYGYTF	TGCAGCGTTGGGACAGGGAACGGAGGGAACTATGGCTACACCTTC
few	TRBV19	TRBJ1-3	.	CASRRGSSGNTIYF	TGTGCCAGTCGACGGGGAAGCTCTGGAAACACCATATATTTT
.	TRBV27	TRBJ2-3	TRBD1	CASSSYPPGQGRGDTQYF	TGTGCCAGCAGTTCATATCCCCCCGGACAGGGGCGGGGAGATACGCAGTATTTT
.	TRBV27	TRBJ1-6	.	CASGFTPLGGGHNSPLHF	TGTGCCAGCGGCTTCACACCTCTGGGCGGGGGTCATAATTCACCCCTCCACTTT
.	TRBV15	TRBJ2-7	.	CATSRAGHETYEQYF	TGTGCCACCAGCAGAGCGGGACATGAAACCTACGAGCAGTACTTC
.	TRBV7-8	TRBJ1-1	.	CASSLDRAGGEAFF	TGTGCCAGCAGCTTAGACAGGGCCGGGGGGGAAGCTTTCTTT
.	TRBV5-4	TRBJ1-4	.	CASSPGPGRGGEEKLFF	TGTGCCAGCAGCCCGGGTCCGGGAAGGGGAGGAGAAGAAAAACTGTTTTTT
few	TRBV24-1	TRBJ1-4	.	CATSDPTGANEKLFF	TGTGCCACCAGTGACCCGACAGGCGCTAATGAAAAACTGTTTTTT
.	TRBV3-1/TRBV3-2	TRBJ2-5	.	CASSQGVQETQYF	TGTGCCAGCAGCCAAGGCGTCCAAGAGACCCAGTACTTC
.	TRBV5-1	TRBJ2-7	TRBD1	CASGSGRGLEQYF	TGCGCCAGCGGATCCGGCAGGGGGCTCGAGCAGTACTTC
.	TRBV28	TRBJ1-5	.	CASRPGGRTEQPQHF	TGTGCCAGCAGACCCGGGGGGAGAACAGAGCAGCCCCAGCATTTT
.	TRBV27	TRBJ1-2	.	CASSFRLANYGYTF	TGTGCCAGCAGTTTCCGGTTAGCTAACTATGGCTACACCTTC
.	TRBV7-3	TRBJ2-7	TRBD1	CASSLTGVSYEQYF	TGTGCCAGCAGCTTGACAGGGGTCTCCTACGAGCAGTACTTC
few	TRBV7-8	TRBJ2-3	TRBD1	CASSLTGGSRPDTQYF	TGTGCCAGCAGCTTGACAGGGGGCTCCAGACCAGATACGCAGTATTTT
.	TRBV7-9	TRBJ1-1	.	CASSSYRREF	TGTGCCAGCAGCTCATACAGACGAGAGTTT
.	TRBV6-5	TRBJ2-2	.	CASTRNLQGTGELFF	TGTGCCAGCACCCGAAATCTCCAGGGCACCGGGGAGCTGTTTTTT
.	TRBV28	TRBJ1-2	.	CASRDMRRNYGYTF	TGTGCCAGCAGAGACATGAGACGAAACTATGGCTACACCTTC
.	TRBV24-1	TRBJ1-5	TRBD1	CATSAPGGQPQHF	TGTGCCACCAGTGCGCCAGGGGGACAGCCCCAGCATTTT
few	TRBV2	TRBJ1-1	.	CATSRGATANTEAFF	TGTGCCACCTCCCGAGGTGCAACGGCGAACACTGAAGCTTTCTTT
.	TRBV6-1	TRBJ1-1	.	CASSEYGYTEAFF	TGTGCCAGCAGTGAATACGGGTACACTGAAGCTTTCTTT
medium-sized	TRBV18	TRBJ2-7	TRBD1	CASSPPGQGTYEQYF	TGTGCCAGCTCACCACCGGGACAGGGGACCTACGAGCAGTACTTC
.	TRBV28	TRBJ2-2	.	CASSLQGARGELFF	TGTGCCAGCAGTTTACAAGGGGCGCGTGGGGAGCTGTTTTTT
.	TRBV18	TRBJ1-1	TRBD1	CASSPAGGGTEAFF	TGTGCCAGCTCACCGGCAGGGGGCGGGACTGAAGCTTTCTTT
once	TRBV6-1	TRBJ2-1	TRBD2	CASSEMSRLAGNEQFF	TGTGCCAGCAGTGAAATGTCGAGACTAGCAGGCAATGAGCAGTTCTTC
.	TRBV27	TRBJ2-7	.	CASSFSVTNQQWGQYF	TGTGCCAGCAGTTTTTCGGTGACTAATCAACAATGGGGGCAGTACTTC
few	TRBV6-5	TRBJ1-2	.	CASTPRAALGYTF	TGTGCCAGCACTCCCAGGGCCGCGCTGGGCTACACCTTC
.	TRBV21-1	TRBJ2-4	.	CASSKPGLAGGGSKNIQYF	TGTGCCAGCAGCAAGCCGGGACTAGCGGGGGGTGGGTCCAAAAACATTCAGTACTTC
.	TRBV4-1	TRBJ2-6	TRBD1	CASSQDWDSSGANVLTF	TGCGCCAGCAGCCAAGATTGGGACAGCTCTGGGGCCAACGTCCTGACTTTC
.	TRBV24-1	TRBJ2-7	TRBD1	CATMGQPGEEQYF	TGTGCCACCATGGGACAGCCGGGTGAGGAGCAGTACTTC
.	TRBV9	TRBJ2-1	TRBD1	CASSGGTGGATYNEQFF	TGTGCCAGCAGCGGCGGGACAGGGGGCGCAACATACAATGAGCAGTTCTTC
few	TRBV4-2	TRBJ2-2	TRBD2	CASSQASGNTGELFF	TGTGCCAGCAGCCAAGCTAGCGGGAACACCGGGGAGCTGTTTTTT
.	TRBV6-9	TRBJ2-4	TRBD2	CASSSGGVAKNIQYF	TGTGCCAGCAGTTCCGGGGGGGTAGCCAAAAACATTCAGTACTTC
.	TRBV23-1	TRBJ2-7	.	CASSQAGCVTAYEQYF	TGCGCCAGCAGTCAGGCAGGGTGTGTGACGGCCTACGAGCAGTACTTC
.	TRBV2	TRBJ2-5	.	CASRGTFAETQYF	TGTGCCAGCAGGGGGACATTTGCGGAGACCCAGTACTTC
.	TRBV12-3/TRBV12-4	TRBJ1-1	.	CASSLEPNTEAFF	TGTGCCAGCAGTTTAGAGCCGAACACTGAAGCTTTCTTT
.	TRBV27	TRBJ2-7	TRBD1	CASTIGTGVPAKEQYF	TGTGCCAGCACCATTGGGACAGGGGTCCCGGCGAAAGAGCAGTACTTC
.	TRBV2	TRBJ1-6	TRBD1	CASSLQGARNSPLHF	TGTGCCAGCAGCCTACAGGGGGCGCGGAATTCACCCCTCCACTTT
few	TRBV27	TRBJ2-1	.	CASRFRVSLNNEQFF	TGTGCCAGCAGGTTCAGGGTATCCTTAAACAATGAGCAGTTCTTC
.	TRBV5-1	TRBJ1-1	.	CASSLVLAGLYANTEAFF	TGCGCCAGCAGCTTGGTATTAGCGGGGCTGTACGCGAACACTGAAGCTTTCTTT